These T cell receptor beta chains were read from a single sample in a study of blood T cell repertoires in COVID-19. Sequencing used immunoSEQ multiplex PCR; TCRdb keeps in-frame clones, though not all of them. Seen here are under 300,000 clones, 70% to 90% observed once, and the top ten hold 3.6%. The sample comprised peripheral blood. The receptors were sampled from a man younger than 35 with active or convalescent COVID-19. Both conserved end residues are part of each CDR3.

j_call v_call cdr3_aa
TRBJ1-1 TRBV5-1 CASSLEGTGDSEAFF
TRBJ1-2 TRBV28 CASSLSTGRGRLYGYTF
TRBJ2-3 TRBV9 CASRRGGLLTDTQYF
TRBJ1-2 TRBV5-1 CASSWDSYGYTF
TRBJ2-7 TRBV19 CASSISFGLASYEQYF
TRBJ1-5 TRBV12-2 CASPDREGNQPQHF
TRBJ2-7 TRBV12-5 CASGPLLAGGTYEQYF
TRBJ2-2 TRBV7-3 CASRSGKDTGELFF
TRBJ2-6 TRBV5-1 CASSFYSGANVLTF
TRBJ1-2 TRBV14 CASSQGGASGYTF
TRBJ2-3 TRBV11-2 CASSSPPGDTQYF
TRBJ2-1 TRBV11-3 CASSPRGGAGEGGNEQFF
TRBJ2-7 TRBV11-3 CASSFSTYYSYEQYF
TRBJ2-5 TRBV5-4 CASSSPQETQYF
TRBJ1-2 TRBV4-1 CASSQAGLRLGYGYTF
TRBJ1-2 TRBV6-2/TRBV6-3 CASSYYALDNGYTF
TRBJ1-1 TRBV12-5 CASGSYLGGITEAFF
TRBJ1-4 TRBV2 CASSEWAGNEKLFF
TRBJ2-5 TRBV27 CASSRLARQETQYF
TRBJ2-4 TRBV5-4 CASSSSLAKNIQYF
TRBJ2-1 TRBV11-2 CASSPFGRRNEEQFF
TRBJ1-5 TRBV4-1 CASSQAGTGNQPQHF
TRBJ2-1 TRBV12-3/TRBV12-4 CASSFGTEQFF
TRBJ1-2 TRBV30 CAWHIQGEGYTF
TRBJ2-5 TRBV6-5 CASMVRGLETQYF
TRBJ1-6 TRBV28 CASSPHSNNSPLHF
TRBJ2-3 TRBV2 CASSEERRLAQYF
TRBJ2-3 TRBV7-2 CASSLKRPDTQYF
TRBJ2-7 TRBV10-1 CASSDNTDEQYF
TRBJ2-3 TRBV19 CASRTTSGRTDTQYF
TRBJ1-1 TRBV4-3 CASSQDLGSTEAFF
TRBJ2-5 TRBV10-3 CATTSGSSYETQYF
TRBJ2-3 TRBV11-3 CASSFIRTDTQYF
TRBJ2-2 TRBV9 CASSVNPLMAVNTGELFF
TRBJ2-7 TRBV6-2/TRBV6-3 CASSLSGAVQYF
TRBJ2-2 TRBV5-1 CASSLASTSGELFF
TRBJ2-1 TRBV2 CASSGFGGSSYNEQFF
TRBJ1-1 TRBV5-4 CASSLIGRNTEAFF
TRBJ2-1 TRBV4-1 CASSQFRDSYNEQFF
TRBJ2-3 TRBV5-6 CASSLLAGAQYF
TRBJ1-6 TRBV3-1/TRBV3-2 CASSQRDRDNSPLHF
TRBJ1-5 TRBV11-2 CASSLAGEQPQHF